The 24 T cell receptor beta chains given below trace back to one sample, sequenced in a study of blood T cell repertoires in COVID-19. TCRdb keeps only in-frame clones here, not all; method: immunoSEQ multiplex PCR. The profile shows 200,000 to 250,000 clones, approximately 81% of them singletons. Input material: peripheral blood. The origin of the receptors is a man younger than 45 with active or convalescent COVID-19.

V gene TRBV30 combines with J gene TRBJ1-2; D gene ambiguous. The CDR3 extends over 15 amino acids. Trimming pared 4 bases from V and 4 bases from J, leaving 19 bases between. The germline V gene encodes CDR1 GTSNPN and CDR2 SVGIG (reference sequence). The CDR3 nucleotides read TGTGCCTGGATTTCATCTGCGGGGTGGGGCTATGGCTACACCTTC. Translating gives CAWISSAGWGYGYTF.

The chain is built from TRBV6-1 and TRBJ2-2, with 11 positions matching TRBD2. The germline CDR1 and CDR2 sequences are MNHNS and SASEGT. Trimming removed 6 bases from V and 6 bases from J; junction bases left unmatched: 6. This CDR3 has 15 residues. The CDR3 loop reads CASSRTSGPAGELFF. In DNA form, the CDR3 reads TGTGCCAGCAGCAGGACTAGCGGGCCCGCCGGGGAGCTGTTTTTT.

The chain employs TRBV4-1 and TRBJ1-2; TRBD1 might be the D (6 bases). The ends were cut back, 6 bases at V and 5 bases at J, with 19 bases in the middle. Germline CDR1 reads MGHRA; CDR2 reads YSYEKL. The CDR3 is 15 amino acids. CDR3 sequence reads: CASRHLSDRIYGYTF. CDR3 sequence (DNA): TGCGCCAGCAGGCACTTGTCAGACAGGATATATGGCTACACCTTC.

This clone was picked up a small number of times. J is TRBJ2-7 and V is TRBV29-1, with 14 bases lining up with TRBD2. The CDR3 extends over 14 amino acids. CDR1 and CDR2 (germline): SQVTM, ANQGSEA. Trimming cost V 6 bases and J 7 bases; bases outside gene matches: 8. CDR3 in amino acids: CSVGTSGSSWEQYF. CDR3 nucleotides: TGCAGCGTCGGGACTAGCGGGAGCTCCTGGGAGCAGTACTTC.

The chain is built from TRBV4-3 and TRBJ2-2, with TRBD1 matching 9 bases. CDR1 and CDR2 from the germline V gene are LGHNA and YSLEER. The CDR3 is 14 amino acids. V was clipped by 8 bases and J by 7 bases; unmatched bases: 8. The CDR3 loop is CASGRDRVIGELFF. The CDR3 region has the DNA TGCGCCAGCGGCCGGGACAGGGTGATCGGGGAGCTGTTTTTT.

V is TRBV7-6 and J is TRBJ2-7, with 7 nucleotides matching TRBD2. From germline, CDR1 is SGHVS and CDR2 FNYEAQ. V trimming: 3 bases; J trimming: 0 bases; junction bases outside the gene matches: 5. The length of the CDR3 is 15 residues. DNA for the CDR3: TGTGCCAGCAGCTTGGGGGGGACTGCCTCCTACGAGCAGTACTTC. It codes for CASSLGGTASYEQYF.

The chain has TRBV19 and TRBJ1-2; D may be TRBD1 (5 bases). Per the germline V gene, CDR1 is LNHDA and CDR2 is SQIVND (reference sequence). The CDR3 is 15 residues long. V gave up 4 bases and J gave up 4 bases, with 16 bases separating them. CDR3 DNA sequence: TGTGCCAGTAGTACCCCCCGGGGGAGCGGCTATGGCTACACCTTC. Residues: CASSTPRGSGYGYTF. The full variable domain, its missing parts supplied by reference TRBV19 and TRBJ1-2, is DGGITQSPKYLFRKEGQNVTLSCEQNLNHDAMYWYRQDPGQGLRLIYYSQIVNDFQKGDIAEGYSVSREKKESFPLTVTSAQKNPTAFYLCASSTPRGSGYGYTFGSGTRLTVV.

The CDR3 region has the DNA TGTGCCAGCAGCCGTCCCGGGACAGGGAACAATGAGCAGTTCTTC. Translated: CASSRPGTGNNEQFF. This chain joins TRBV2 and TRBJ2-1; TRBD1 agrees at 9 bases. CDR3 size: 15 residues. V dropped 6 bases and J dropped 5; count of bases not matched to a gene: 8. The germline gives CDR1 SNHLY, CDR2 FYNNEI.

This chain connects TRBV27 to TRBJ2-2, with a possible D match to TRBD1 (5 bases). V lost 7 bases, J lost 1 base, and 13 bases lay in between. The length of the CDR3 is 15 residues. Germline CDR1 is MNHEY and CDR2 is SMNVEV (reference sequence). The CDR3 here is CASTPTDRNTGELFF. DNA of the CDR3: TGTGCCAGCACCCCGACAGACCGGAACACCGGGGAGCTGTTTTTT.

The chain is built from TRBV19 and TRBJ1-5; D is uncertain. V gave up 7 bases and J gave up 7 bases, with 17 bases separating them. The CDR3 spans 14 residues. Germline CDR1 reads LNHDA; CDR2 reads SQIVND (reference sequence). CDR3 region: CASIKDPTGQPQHF. The CDR3 bases are TGTGCCAGTATCAAGGACCCGACGGGGCAGCCCCAGCATTTT.

The J gene is TRBJ2-7, the V gene TRBV30, with 10 bases aligning to TRBD2. This CDR3 is built from 14 residues. Germline V gene data show CDR1 as GTSNPN and CDR2 as SVGIG (reference sequence). Trimming at V came to 4 bases and at J to 4 bases, leaving 7 bases not matched to a gene. The CDR3 sequence: CAWTGSSGSYEQYF. The CDR3 DNA is TGTGCCTGGACGGGGTCTAGCGGGAGTTACGAGCAGTACTTC.

This clone was detected only a few times. The chain employs TRBV7-2 and TRBJ1-3; D possibly corresponds to TRBD1 (6 bases). In germline, CDR1 is SGHTA, CDR2 FQGNSA. The CDR3 contains 15 residues. Deletions cut 5 bases from V and 1 base from J, with 12 bases between. The CDR3 loop reads CASSLGTRSGNTIYF. CDR3 coding DNA: TGTGCCAGCAGCCTCGGGACAAGGTCTGGAAACACCATATATTTT.

This chain links TRBV15 with TRBJ2-3; the match to TRBD2 covers 10 bases. Germline CDR1 reads LNHNV; CDR2 reads YYDKDF (reference sequence). This CDR3 is 16 amino acids long. The ends lost 3 bases at V and 4 bases at J; junction bases unmatched: 7. The CDR3 loop is CATSRRTSGGADTQYF. In DNA form, the CDR3 reads TGTGCCACCAGCAGGAGGACTAGCGGAGGTGCAGATACGCAGTATTTT. Together with reference TRBV15 and TRBJ2-3, the CDR3 gives the full variable domain: DAMVIQNPRYQVTQFGKPVTLSCSQTLNHNVMYWYQQKSSQAPKLLFHYYDKDFNNEADTPDNFQSRRPNTSFCFLDIRSPGLGDTAMYLCATSRRTSGGADTQYFGPGTRLTVL.

J is TRBJ2-2 and V is TRBV24-1, with 10 bases matching TRBD1. Trimming at V came to 7 bases and at J to 3 bases, leaving 4 bases not matched to a gene. The CDR3 is made up of 15 amino acids. CDR1 KGHDR and CDR2 SFDVKD come from the germline V gene. CDR3 residues: CATRGQGYDTGELFF. The CDR3 DNA is TGTGCCACCAGGGGACAGGGGTACGACACCGGGGAGCTGTTTTTT.

This clone was detected only once. The V and J genes are TRBV6-5 and TRBJ2-2; D gene uncertain. Germline V gives CDR1 MNHEY, CDR2 SVGAGI. The CDR3 has 13 residues. With 8 bases removed from V and 3 bases from J, the gap between germline ends came to 10 bases. The CDR3 DNA sequence: TGTGCCAGCGGGCAGCCCCACACCGGGGAGCTGTTTTTT. Its translation is CASGQPHTGELFF.

The chain employs TRBV28 and TRBJ2-7, with TRBD1 matching over 9 bases. V lost 4 bases and J lost 3; bases outside the gene matches: 7. The CDR3 covers 15 residues. Germline V gene lookup returns CDR1 MDHEN and CDR2 SYDVKM. This CDR3 reads CASSYRGPPLYEQYF. In DNA form, the CDR3 reads TGTGCCAGCAGTTACAGGGGGCCTCCTCTCTACGAGCAGTACTTC.

This CDR3 reads CASSGGQTWGSPLHF. In nucleotides, the CDR3 is TGTGCCAGCAGTGGCGGACAGACATGGGGTTCACCCCTCCACTTT. The chain links TRBV28 to TRBJ1-6; maybe TRBD1 (6 bases). The germline V gene has CDR1 MDHEN and CDR2 SYDVKM. Trimming took 5 bases from V and 9 from J, leaving 17 bases between them. The CDR3 loop spans 15 amino acids.

The chain recombines TRBV7-8 with TRBJ1-1, with D possibly TRBD1 on 5 matching bases. This CDR3 region has 14 residues. Trimming pared 4 bases from V and 1 base from J, leaving 10 bases between. Germline CDR1 and CDR2: SGHVS and FQNEAQ. The CDR3 region has the DNA TGTGCCAGCAGCTACGGTAGGGGGAACACTGAAGCTTTCTTT. It specifies CASSYGRGNTEAFF. The whole variable domain, remainder taken from reference TRBV7-8 and TRBJ1-1, is GAGVSQSPRYKVAKRGQDVALRCDPISGHVSLFWYQQALGQGPEFLTYFQNEAQLDKSGLPSDRFFAERPEGSVSTLKIQRTQQEDSAVYLCASSYGRGNTEAFFGQGTRLTVV.

J is TRBJ2-5 and V is TRBV9; D may be TRBD1 (6 bases). The V gene lost 3 bases and the J gene lost 2 bases, with 11 bases spanning the gap. Germline V gene sequence: CDR1 SGDLS, CDR2 YYNGEE. CDR3 length: 14 amino acids. The CDR3 region has the DNA TGTGCCAGCAGCGCCCGGACAGCGCAAGAGACCCAGTACTTC. It translates to CASSARTAQETQYF.

This rearrangement joins TRBV2 to TRBJ2-1; D is undetermined. V was clipped by 6 bases and J by 6 bases, with 15 bases between them. The CDR3 loop spans 14 amino acids. Germline CDR1 SNHLY, CDR2 FYNNEI. The CDR3 bases are TGTGCCAGCAGGAACTTTTTGTCTGTCAATGAGCAGTTCTTC. This translates into CASRNFLSVNEQFF.

The chain carries TRBV5-1 and TRBJ2-7; perhaps TRBD1 as D (5 bases). V was trimmed by 2 bases and J by 0 bases, leaving 12 bases between them. This CDR3 is 15 amino acids long. CDR1 is SGHRS and CDR2 is YFSETQ in the germline V gene. The CDR3 DNA sequence: TGCGCCAGCAGCTTTTCAGGGAAGGGCTCCTACGAGCAGTACTTC. Translation gives CASSFSGKGSYEQYF.

The chain links TRBV5-5 to TRBJ2-5; D not resolved. This CDR3 has 14 residues. Germline V gene data show CDR1 as SGHKS and CDR2 as YYEKEE (reference sequence). Trimming took 5 bases from V and 5 from J, leaving 16 bases between them. The CDR3 sequence is CASRRADPMETQYF. For the CDR3, the DNA is TGTGCCAGCAGGCGCGCGGATCCAATGGAGACCCAGTACTTC.

V is TRBV5-4 and J is TRBJ1-1; 7 bases map to TRBD1. Germline-derived CDR1 and CDR2 are SGHNT and YYREEE (reference sequence). This CDR3 region has 14 residues. Trimming removed 4 bases from V and 6 bases from J; junction bases left unmatched: 9. The CDR3 protein is CASSPRTGMSEAFF. CDR3 DNA: TGTGCCAGCAGCCCCCGGACAGGTATGTCTGAAGCTTTCTTT.

This chain joins TRBV7-3 and TRBJ2-5; the match to TRBD1 covers 7 bases. Germline loops: CDR1 SGHTA, CDR2 FQGTGA. This CDR3 has 13 amino acids. The J segment lost 2 bases and the V segment lost 5 bases, leaving 2 bases of the junction unmatched. The CDR3 loop is CASSRGQQETQYF. Written as DNA, the CDR3 is TGTGCCAGCAGCCGGGGACAGCAAGAGACCCAGTACTTC.